This TCR beta chain was sequenced for a study of shared clonotypes between healthy human individuals. Study conclusions and caveats: The four-donor shared clonotypes exceeded non-shared clonotypes in generation probability, with non-shared ones scoring lower.

Data came from immunoSEQ multiplex PCR; TCRdb stores just in-frame clones and leaves some out. This sample yields fewer than 3 million clones, of which less than 95% are seen a single time; 0.37% belongs to the top ten. With respect to this clone: Its specificity is not known.

Trimming left V 0 bases short and J 6 bases short, with 15 bases between. This CDR3 comprises 16 residues. Germline loops: CDR1 SGHRS, CDR2 YFSETQ. The clonotype was recovered from a man aged 18 to 30 in good health. Some clones in this sample may be carry-over from other donors' samples. Source material: naive CD4+ T cells from PBMCs. Subset indicated: CD45RA+ positively selected. The J gene is TRBJ1-4, the V gene TRBV5-1; tentative D call: TRBD1 (6 bases). This CDR3 reads CASSLAPGGLDEKLFF. As DNA, the CDR3 is TGCGCCAGCAGCTTGGCCCCCGGGGGGCTGGATGAAAAACTGTTTTTT.